These T cell receptor beta chains were read from a single sample in a study of PD-L1 blockade in urothelial cancer. The assay was immunoSEQ multiplex PCR, and TCRdb's table has in-frame clones only and misses some. The table has about 50,000 clones, approximately 85% seen once. Sequenced here: PBMCs, sampled around atezolizumab (anti-PD-L1) treatment. The receptors shown here come from a man aged 50 to 59 with urothelial cancer. CDR3s include the opening cysteine and the closing phenylalanine or tryptophan. A D gene is named only where the DNA matches it firmly. Expanded clones get a size class; other rows say once, few or many, or leave the size out.

CDR3 length | J gene | D gene | clone size | V gene | CDR3 DNA | CDR3 protein
15 | TRBJ2-3 | . | . | TRBV30 | TGTGCCTGGAAAACCCCGAAGATGACAAGTGATACGCAGTATTTT | CAWKTPKMTSDTQYF
15 | TRBJ2-2 | TRBD1 | once | TRBV18 | TGTGCCAGCTCACGTCGGGACAGAGACACCGGGGAGCTGTTTTTT | CASSRRDRDTGELFF
13 | TRBJ2-1 | . | . | TRBV6-1 | TGTGCCAGCAGTGCAAGGGAGTACAATGAGCAGTTCTTC | CASSAREYNEQFF
15 | TRBJ2-2 | TRBD1 | . | TRBV27 | TGTGCCAGCACCCCCGGGACAGGGGTCACCGGGGAGCTGTTTTTT | CASTPGTGVTGELFF
15 | TRBJ2-7 | . | . | TRBV4-3 | TGCGCCAGCAGCCAAGTGAGTGGGAGCTCCTACGAGCAGTACTTC | CASSQVSGSSYEQYF
18 | TRBJ2-1 | TRBD1 | . | TRBV7-2 | TGTGCCAGCAGCTTAGGTCAGGGGGCAGCGAGCTCCTACAATGAGCAGTTCTTC | CASSLGQGAASSYNEQFF
15 | TRBJ2-1 | TRBD2 | . | TRBV11-2 | TGTGCCAGCAGGGCAGCGGGGGGGATCTCCAATGAGCAGTTCTTC | CASRAAGGISNEQFF
13 | TRBJ1-1 | . | . | TRBV4-1 | TGCGCCAGCAGCCATCCAATGGGCTCTGAAGCTTTCTTT | CASSHPMGSEAFF
14 | TRBJ2-3 | TRBD1 | . | TRBV14 | TGTGCCAGCAGCAGGGACAGGGGTACAGATACGCAGTATTTT | CASSRDRGTDTQYF
12 | TRBJ2-3 | . | . | TRBV7-9 | TGTGCCAGCACCTTAAGCCCCACCCGACTGTATTTT | CASTLSPTRLYF
14 | TRBJ2-3 | TRBD2 | . | TRBV18 | TGTGCCAGCTCACCAGGGGGGGGCACAGATACGCAGTATTTT | CASSPGGGTDTQYF
13 | TRBJ2-5 | TRBD1 | . | TRBV5-4 | TGTGCCAGCAGGAAAACAGGGGAAGAGACCCAGTACTTC | CASRKTGEETQYF
14 | TRBJ2-7 | TRBD1 | . | TRBV30 | TGTGCCTGGGGCGGGACAGGGAGCCCCTACGAGCAGTACTTC | CAWGGTGSPYEQYF
14 | TRBJ2-3 | TRBD2 | . | TRBV29-1 | TGCAGCGGCGGGCGGGCGGGAGCCACAGATACGCAGTATTTT | CSGGRAGATDTQYF
12 | TRBJ2-7 | . | . | TRBV11-3 | TGTGCCAGCAGCCGTACAGGGCACGAGCAGTACTTC | CASSRTGHEQYF
16 | TRBJ2-3 | TRBD2 | . | TRBV5-1 | TGCGCCAGCAGCTTTGGACTAGCGCGATCCACAGATACGCAGTATTTT | CASSFGLARSTDTQYF
12 | TRBJ2-1 | . | . | TRBV5-1 | TGCGCCAGCAGCCCCGCGTCGAATGAGCAGTTCTTC | CASSPASNEQFF
14 | TRBJ2-7 | . | . | TRBV7-9 | TGTGCCAGCAGCTTAGGATCGGGATCCTACGAGCAGTACTTC | CASSLGSGSYEQYF
13 | TRBJ1-1 | . | few | TRBV19 | TGTGCCAGTAGTACGAGGATGAACACTGAAGCTTTCTTT | CASSTRMNTEAFF
19 | TRBJ2-2 | TRBD1 | once | TRBV4-1 | TGCGCCAGCAGCCCTCGCCGGGGACAGGGGAGGGGTAACACCGGGGAGCTGTTTTTT | CASSPRRGQGRGNTGELFF
13 | TRBJ2-5 | . | . | TRBV7-3 | TGTGCCAGCAGCCCCCCGTTGGGTTGGGAGCAGTACTTC | CASSPPLGWEQYF
14 | TRBJ1-1 | TRBD1 | . | TRBV6-6 | TGTGCCAGCAGTACCCGGACAGGGGGGACTGAAGCTTTCTTT | CASSTRTGGTEAFF
14 | TRBJ1-6 | . | . | TRBV19 | TGTGCCAGTAATGAAGGGGGAACCATGTCACCCCTCCACTTT | CASNEGGTMSPLHF
17 | TRBJ2-1 | . | . | TRBV11-2 | TGTGCCAGCAGCTTAGGCCAGAGGCAGGGCTCAGGCGATGAGCAGTTCTTC | CASSLGQRQGSGDEQFF
14 | TRBJ1-1 | TRBD1 | . | TRBV9 | TGTGCCAGCAGCGAGACAGGGGGCGTCACTGAAGCTTTCTTT | CASSETGGVTEAFF
14 | TRBJ2-4 | TRBD1 | few | TRBV19 | TGTGCCAGTAGGCCTACAGGGGGCGTGGACATTCAGTACTTC | CASRPTGGVDIQYF
13 | TRBJ1-1 | TRBD1 | . | TRBV2 | TGTGCCAGCAGGGTGGACAGGACGTCTGAAGCTTTCTTT | CASRVDRTSEAFF
13 | TRBJ1-4 | . | . | TRBV18 | TGTGCCAGCTCACCGGCGGGGGACGAAAAACTGTTTTTT | CASSPAGDEKLFF
14 | TRBJ1-1 | . | . | TRBV9 | TGTGCCAGCAGCGTACCTGGGGCGAACACTGAAGCTTTCTTT | CASSVPGANTEAFF
15 | TRBJ1-2 | . | . | TRBV14 | TGTGCCAGCAGCCCTCCTCCGGGACAAAACTATGGCTACACCTTC | CASSPPPGQNYGYTF
14 | TRBJ2-1 | TRBD1 | . | TRBV19 | TGTGCCAGTAGTCTGAGACAGGGGGCCATTGAGCAGTTCTTC | CASSLRQGAIEQFF
15 | TRBJ2-7 | . | . | TRBV10-3 | TGTGCCATCAGTGAGTGGGGGCAGCCGTCCTACGAGCAGTACTTC | CAISEWGQPSYEQYF
14 | TRBJ2-7 | . | once | TRBV6-6 | TGTGCCAGCAGTACTCACGGAGAGGGCTACGAGCAGTACTTC | CASSTHGEGYEQYF
17 | TRBJ2-3 | TRBD2 | . | TRBV6-1 | TGTGCCAGCAGTGAACTAGCGGGGAGGGGGGGCACAGATACGCAGTATTTT | CASSELAGRGGTDTQYF
14 | TRBJ2-3 | . | . | TRBV29-1 | TGCAGCGTTGAAGGCTGGCAGGGTATACATACGCAGTATTTT | CSVEGWQGIHTQYF
16 | TRBJ2-1 | TRBD2 | . | TRBV18 | TGTGCCAGCTCACCACTGGAGACTAGCTATTACAATGAGCAGTTCTTC | CASSPLETSYYNEQFF
15 | TRBJ2-4 | TRBD1 | . | TRBV15 | TGTGCCACCAGCAGGGGACAGAAAGCCAAAAACATTCAGTACTTC | CATSRGQKAKNIQYF
14 | TRBJ2-2 | TRBD1 | . | TRBV5-1 | TGCGCCAGCAGCTACACAGGGGAGACCGGGGAGCTGTTTTTT | CASSYTGETGELFF
19 | TRBJ2-1 | TRBD2 | . | TRBV27 | TGTGCCAGCAGTCCAACTAGCGGGGGCCCCATTGGGATCTACAATGAGCAGTTCTTC | CASSPTSGGPIGIYNEQFF
21 | TRBJ2-7 | . | . | TRBV4-3 | TGCGCCAGCAGCCAGAAAAGTCTCCCGGAAGGGGGGGAAAGAGGCTCCTACGAGCAGTACTTC | CASSQKSLPEGGERGSYEQYF
18 | TRBJ2-6 | . | once | TRBV5-8 | TGTGCCAGCAGCTCCCGCGGGGGCGGAAAGAATGGGGCCAACGTCCTGACTTTC | CASSSRGGGKNGANVLTF
15 | TRBJ1-1 | TRBD1 | . | TRBV10-3 | TGTGCCATCAGTGAGTCAGGACAGGGTAGAGGTGAAGCTTTCTTT | CAISESGQGRGEAFF
17 | TRBJ2-2 | . | once | TRBV27 | TGTGCCAGCAGTTTCGGCCAGGAAGGTTGGGTGGCCGGGGAGCTGTTTTTT | CASSFGQEGWVAGELFF
16 | TRBJ2-4 | . | . | TRBV12-5 | TGTGCTAGTGGTTTGGTAGTTAACAGGGAACAAAACATTCAGTACTTC | CASGLVVNREQNIQYF
13 | TRBJ1-1 | TRBD1 | . | TRBV7-9 | TGTGCCAGCAGCCCAACAGGGGCCACTGAAGCTTTCTTT | CASSPTGATEAFF
13 | TRBJ2-3 | . | . | TRBV29-1 | TGCAGCGTTGTATACGGGGGCACAGATACGCAGTATTTT | CSVVYGGTDTQYF
15 | TRBJ2-1 | . | . | TRBV11-2 | TGTGCCAGCAGCTTATATGGCGCGACGGGCAATGAGCAGTTCTTC | CASSLYGATGNEQFF
15 | TRBJ1-1 | . | . | TRBV13 | TGTGCCAGCAGCCATAACGTGGGACAAAACACTGAAGCTTTCTTT | CASSHNVGQNTEAFF
14 | TRBJ1-1 | TRBD1 | few | TRBV30 | TGTGCCTGGAGATTCAGGACAGGGTTGTCTGAAGCTTTCTTT | CAWRFRTGLSEAFF
15 | TRBJ2-7 | . | . | TRBV28 | TGTGCCAGCAGTTTAGGAGGGGGGGCCTCCTACGAGCAGTACTTC | CASSLGGGASYEQYF
14 | TRBJ2-7 | . | few | TRBV5-1 | TGCGCCAGCAGCTTGCAGGGGAGAGGCTACGAGCAGTACTTC | CASSLQGRGYEQYF
11 | TRBJ2-7 | . | . | TRBV5-1 | TGCGCCAGCAGACAGGGTGTCGAGCAGTACTTC | CASRQGVEQYF
13 | TRBJ2-7 | TRBD2 | . | TRBV5-6 | TGTGCCAGCAGCTTGCCTGAACTAGCGAGCCCCTACTTC | CASSLPELASPYF
15 | TRBJ2-1 | TRBD1 | . | TRBV7-6 | TGTGCCAGCAGCTTAGCCGGGACAGGTCCCAATGAGCAGTTCTTC | CASSLAGTGPNEQFF
18 | TRBJ2-7 | . | . | TRBV21-1 | TGTGCCAGCAGCAAATCATTGCTGAACAGATCCTACGGGAACGAGCAGTACTTC | CASSKSLLNRSYGNEQYF
15 | TRBJ1-6 | TRBD1 | . | TRBV7-9 | TGTGCCAGCAGCTTAGGGGACAGATATAATTCACCCCTCCACTTT | CASSLGDRYNSPLHF
14 | TRBJ2-1 | TRBD2 | . | TRBV10-3 | TGTGCCATCAGGGGTAGCGGGGACTACAATGAGCAGTTCTTC | CAIRGSGDYNEQFF
19 | TRBJ2-6 | TRBD1 | . | TRBV27 | TGTGCCAGCAGCCGAAGAGACAGGGGTCCTCCCTCTGGGGCCAACGTCCTGACTTTC | CASSRRDRGPPSGANVLTF
16 | TRBJ2-7 | . | . | TRBV19 | TGTGCCAGTAGTATTGTCAGGTCCCAATCGATGTACGAGCAGTACTTC | CASSIVRSQSMYEQYF
12 | TRBJ2-7 | . | few | TRBV29-1 | TGCAGCGTTGGGTCGGGAGAGGTCGAGCAGTACTTC | CSVGSGEVEQYF